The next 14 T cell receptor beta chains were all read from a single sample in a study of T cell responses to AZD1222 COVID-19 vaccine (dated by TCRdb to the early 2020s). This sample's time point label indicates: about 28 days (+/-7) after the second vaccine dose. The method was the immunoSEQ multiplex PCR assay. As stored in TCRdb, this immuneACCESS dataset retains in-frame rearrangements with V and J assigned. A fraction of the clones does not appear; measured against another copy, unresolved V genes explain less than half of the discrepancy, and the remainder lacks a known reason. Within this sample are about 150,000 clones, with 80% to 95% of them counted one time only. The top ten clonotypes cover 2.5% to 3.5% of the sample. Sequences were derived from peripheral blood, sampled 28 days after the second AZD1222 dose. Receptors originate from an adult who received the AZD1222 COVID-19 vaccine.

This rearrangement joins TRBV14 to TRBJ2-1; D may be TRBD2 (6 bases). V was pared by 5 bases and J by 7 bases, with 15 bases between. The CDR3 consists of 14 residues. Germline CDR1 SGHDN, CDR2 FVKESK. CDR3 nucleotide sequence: TGTGCCAGCAGCAAGACGGGAGAGGGAAATGAGCAGTTCTTC. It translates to CASSKTGEGNEQFF.

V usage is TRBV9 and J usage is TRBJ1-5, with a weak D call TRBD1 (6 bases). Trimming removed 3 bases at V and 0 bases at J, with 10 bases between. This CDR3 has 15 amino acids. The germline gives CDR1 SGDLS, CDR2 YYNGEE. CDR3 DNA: TGTGCCAGCAGCGAACAGGGAAATAGCAATCAGCCCCAGCATTTT. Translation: CASSEQGNSNQPQHF.

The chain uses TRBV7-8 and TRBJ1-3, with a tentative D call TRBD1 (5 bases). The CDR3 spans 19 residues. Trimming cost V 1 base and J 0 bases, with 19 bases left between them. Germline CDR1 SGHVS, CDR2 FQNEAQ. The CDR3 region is CASSLGLGMGHRSGNTIYF. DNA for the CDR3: TGTGCCAGCAGCTTAGGACTTGGAATGGGGCATCGCTCTGGAAACACCATATATTTT.

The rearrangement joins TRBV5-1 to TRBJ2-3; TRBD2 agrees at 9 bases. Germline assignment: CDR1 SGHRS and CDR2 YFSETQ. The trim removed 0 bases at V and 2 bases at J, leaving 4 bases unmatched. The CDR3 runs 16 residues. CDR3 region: CASSLDPSGVTDTQYF. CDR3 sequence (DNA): TGCGCCAGCAGCTTGGACCCTAGCGGGGTCACAGATACGCAGTATTTT.

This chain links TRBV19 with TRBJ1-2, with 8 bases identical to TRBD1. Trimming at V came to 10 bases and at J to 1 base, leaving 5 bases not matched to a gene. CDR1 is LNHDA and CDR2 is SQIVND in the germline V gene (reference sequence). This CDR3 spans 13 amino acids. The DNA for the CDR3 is TGTGCCATTCAAGGACAGGGTAACTATGGCTACACCTTC. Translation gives CAIQGQGNYGYTF.

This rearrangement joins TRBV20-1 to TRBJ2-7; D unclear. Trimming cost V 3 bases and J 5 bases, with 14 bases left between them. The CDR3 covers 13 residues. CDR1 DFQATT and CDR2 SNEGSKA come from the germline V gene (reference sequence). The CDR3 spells CSASLTLGDEQYF. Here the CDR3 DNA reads TGCAGTGCTAGTCTGACCCTCGGCGACGAGCAGTACTTC.

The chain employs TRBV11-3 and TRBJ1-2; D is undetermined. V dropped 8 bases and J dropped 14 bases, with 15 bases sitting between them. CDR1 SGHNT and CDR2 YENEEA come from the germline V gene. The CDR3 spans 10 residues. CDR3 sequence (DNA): TGTGCCAGCGGATACGACCGCTTAACCTTC. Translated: CASGYDRLTF.

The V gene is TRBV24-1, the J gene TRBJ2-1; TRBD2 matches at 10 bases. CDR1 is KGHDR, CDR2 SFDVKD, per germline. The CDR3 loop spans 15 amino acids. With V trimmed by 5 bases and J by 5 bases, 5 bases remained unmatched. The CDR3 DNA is TGTGCCACCAGTGGGCTACTAGCGGGGAACAATGAGCAGTTCTTC. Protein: CATSGLLAGNNEQFF.

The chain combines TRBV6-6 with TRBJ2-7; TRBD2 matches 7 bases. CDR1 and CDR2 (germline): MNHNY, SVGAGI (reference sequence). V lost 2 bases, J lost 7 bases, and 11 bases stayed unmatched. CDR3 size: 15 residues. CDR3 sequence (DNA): TGTGCCAGCAGTTACACGGCTAGCGGCCCGGGGGAGCAGTACTTC. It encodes CASSYTASGPGEQYF.

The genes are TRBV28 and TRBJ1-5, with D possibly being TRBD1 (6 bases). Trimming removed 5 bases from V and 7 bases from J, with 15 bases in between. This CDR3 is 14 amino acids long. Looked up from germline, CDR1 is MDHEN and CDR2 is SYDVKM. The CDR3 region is CASSIQTGNQPQHF. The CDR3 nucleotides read TGTGCCAGCAGTATACAAACAGGGAACCAGCCCCAGCATTTT.

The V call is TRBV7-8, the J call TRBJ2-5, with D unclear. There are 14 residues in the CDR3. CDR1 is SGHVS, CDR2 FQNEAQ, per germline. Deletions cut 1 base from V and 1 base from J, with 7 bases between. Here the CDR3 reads CASSLDEIQETQYF. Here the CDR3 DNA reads TGTGCCAGCAGCTTAGATGAGATCCAAGAGACCCAGTACTTC.

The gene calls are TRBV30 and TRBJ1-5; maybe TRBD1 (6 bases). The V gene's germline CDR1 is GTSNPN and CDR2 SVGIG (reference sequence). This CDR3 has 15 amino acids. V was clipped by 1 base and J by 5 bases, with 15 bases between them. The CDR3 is CAWSGGGGSDQPQHF. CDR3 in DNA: TGTGCCTGGAGTGGAGGGGGGGGTTCGGATCAGCCCCAGCATTTT.

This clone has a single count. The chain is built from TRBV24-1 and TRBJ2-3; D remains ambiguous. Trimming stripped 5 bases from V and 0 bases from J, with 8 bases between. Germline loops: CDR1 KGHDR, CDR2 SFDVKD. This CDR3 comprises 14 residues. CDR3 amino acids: CATSADTSTDTQYF. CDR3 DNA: TGTGCCACCAGTGCAGACACCAGCACAGATACGCAGTATTTT.

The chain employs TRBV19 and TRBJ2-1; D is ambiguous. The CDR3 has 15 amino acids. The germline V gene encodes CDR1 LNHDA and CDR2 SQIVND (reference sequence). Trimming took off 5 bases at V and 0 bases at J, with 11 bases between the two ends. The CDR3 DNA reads TGTGCCAGTAGTCCCGAAGCGAGCTCCTACAATGAGCAGTTCTTC. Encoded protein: CASSPEASSYNEQFF.